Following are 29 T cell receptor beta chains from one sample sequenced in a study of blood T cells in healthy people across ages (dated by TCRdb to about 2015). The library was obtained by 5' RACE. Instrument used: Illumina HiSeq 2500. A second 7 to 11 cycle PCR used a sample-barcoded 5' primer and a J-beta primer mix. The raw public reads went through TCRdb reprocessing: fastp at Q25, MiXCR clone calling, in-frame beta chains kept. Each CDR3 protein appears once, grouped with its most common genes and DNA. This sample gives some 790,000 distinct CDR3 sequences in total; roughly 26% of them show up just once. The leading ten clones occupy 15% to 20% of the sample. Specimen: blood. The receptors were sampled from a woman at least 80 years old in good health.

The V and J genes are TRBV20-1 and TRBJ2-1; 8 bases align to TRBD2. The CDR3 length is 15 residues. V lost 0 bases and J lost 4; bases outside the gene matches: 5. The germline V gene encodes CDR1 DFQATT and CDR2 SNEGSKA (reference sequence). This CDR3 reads CSARDISGEYNEQFF. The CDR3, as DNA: TGCAGTGCTAGAGATATTAGCGGGGAATACAATGAGCAGTTCTTC.

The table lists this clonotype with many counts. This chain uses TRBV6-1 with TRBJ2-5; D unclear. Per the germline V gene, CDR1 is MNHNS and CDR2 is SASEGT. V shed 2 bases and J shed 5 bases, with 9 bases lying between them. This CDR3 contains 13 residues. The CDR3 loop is CASSETPWETQYF. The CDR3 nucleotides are TGTGCCAGCAGTGAAACCCCGTGGGAGACCCAGTACTTC.

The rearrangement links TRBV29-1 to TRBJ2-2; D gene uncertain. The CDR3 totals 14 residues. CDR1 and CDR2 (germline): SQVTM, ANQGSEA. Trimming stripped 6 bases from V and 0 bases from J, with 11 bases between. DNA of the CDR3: TGCAGCGTCGGCAGCGCCGCGAACACCGGGGAGCTGTTTTTT. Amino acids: CSVGSAANTGELFF.

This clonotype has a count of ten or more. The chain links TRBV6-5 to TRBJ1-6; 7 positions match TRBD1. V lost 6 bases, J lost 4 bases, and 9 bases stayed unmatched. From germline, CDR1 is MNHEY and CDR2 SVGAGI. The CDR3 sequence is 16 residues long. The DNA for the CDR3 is TGTGCCAGCAGGCGACAGGGAATCACGTATAATTCACCCCTCCACTTT. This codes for CASRRQGITYNSPLHF.

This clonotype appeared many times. The CDR3 region is CASSLESGAKDTQYF. DNA of the CDR3: TGTGCCAGCAGCTTAGAAAGCGGGGCTAAAGATACGCAGTATTTT. The chain combines TRBV7-9 with TRBJ2-3; 7 positions agree with TRBD2. V trimming: 1 base; J trimming: 5 bases; junction bases outside the gene matches: 6. From germline, CDR1 is SEHNR and CDR2 FQNEAQ (reference sequence). The CDR3 contains 15 residues.

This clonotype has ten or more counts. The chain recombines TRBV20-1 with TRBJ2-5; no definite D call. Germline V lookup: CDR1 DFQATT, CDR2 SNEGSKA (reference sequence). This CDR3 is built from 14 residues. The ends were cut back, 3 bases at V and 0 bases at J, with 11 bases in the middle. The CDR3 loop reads CSASPTEYQETQYF. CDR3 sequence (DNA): TGCAGTGCTAGTCCCACTGAGTACCAAGAGACCCAGTACTTC.

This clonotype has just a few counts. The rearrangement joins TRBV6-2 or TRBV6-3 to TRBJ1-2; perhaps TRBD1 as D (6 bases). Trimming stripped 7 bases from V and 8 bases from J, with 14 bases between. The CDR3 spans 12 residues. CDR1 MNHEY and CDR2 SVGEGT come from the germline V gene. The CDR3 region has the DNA TGTGCCAGCAAGGGGGTGCGTGGCGGCTACACCTTC. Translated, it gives CASKGVRGGYTF.

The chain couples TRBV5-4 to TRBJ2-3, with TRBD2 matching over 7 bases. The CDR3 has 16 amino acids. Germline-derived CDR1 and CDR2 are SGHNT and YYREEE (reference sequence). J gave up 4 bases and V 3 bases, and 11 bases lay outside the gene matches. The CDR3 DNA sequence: TGTGCCAGCAGCTGGCCGGGGGGAGAGAGGTCAGATACGCAGTATTTT. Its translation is CASSWPGGERSDTQYF. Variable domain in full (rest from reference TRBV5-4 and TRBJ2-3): ETGVTQSPTHLIKTRGQQVTLRCSSQSGHNTVSWYQQALGQGPQFIFQYYREEENGRGNFPPRFSGLQFPNYSSELNVNALELDDSALYLCASSWPGGERSDTQYFGPGTRLTVL.

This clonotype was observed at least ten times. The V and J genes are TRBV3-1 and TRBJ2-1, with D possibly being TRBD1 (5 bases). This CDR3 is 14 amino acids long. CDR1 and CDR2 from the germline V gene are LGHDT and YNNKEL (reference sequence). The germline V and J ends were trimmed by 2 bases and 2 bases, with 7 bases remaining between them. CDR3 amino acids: CASSQMDTYNEQFF. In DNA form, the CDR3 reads TGTGCCAGCAGCCAAATGGACACCTACAATGAGCAGTTCTTC.

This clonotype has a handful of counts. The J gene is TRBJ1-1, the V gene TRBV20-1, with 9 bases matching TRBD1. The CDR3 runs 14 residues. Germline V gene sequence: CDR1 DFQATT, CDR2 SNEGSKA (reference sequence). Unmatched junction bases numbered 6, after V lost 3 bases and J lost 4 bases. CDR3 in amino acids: CSASATGGRTEAFF. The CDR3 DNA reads TGCAGTGCTAGTGCTACAGGGGGCCGCACTGAAGCTTTCTTT.

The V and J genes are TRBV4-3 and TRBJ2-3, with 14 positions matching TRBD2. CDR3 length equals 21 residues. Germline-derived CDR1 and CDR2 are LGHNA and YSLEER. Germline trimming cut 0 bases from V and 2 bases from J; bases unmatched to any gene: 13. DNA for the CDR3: TGCGCCAGCAGCCAAGATCGACCAAGGACTAGCGGGAGGCACCTCACAGATACGCAGTATTTT. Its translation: CASSQDRPRTSGRHLTDTQYF.

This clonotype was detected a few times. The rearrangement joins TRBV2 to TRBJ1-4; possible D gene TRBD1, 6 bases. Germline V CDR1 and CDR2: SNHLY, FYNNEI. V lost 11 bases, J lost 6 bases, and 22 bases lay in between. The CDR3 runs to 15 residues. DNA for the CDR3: TGTGCCGCTCTTCAGGGGAGGGGGAAAGATGAAAAACTGTTTTTT. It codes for CAALQGRGKDEKLFF.

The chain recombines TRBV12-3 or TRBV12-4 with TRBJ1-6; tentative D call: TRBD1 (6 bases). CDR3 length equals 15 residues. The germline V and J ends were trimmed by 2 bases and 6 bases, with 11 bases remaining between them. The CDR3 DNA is TGTGCCAGCAGTTTAAAGGGGGGGGGTAATTCACCCCTCCACTTT. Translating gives CASSLKGGGNSPLHF.

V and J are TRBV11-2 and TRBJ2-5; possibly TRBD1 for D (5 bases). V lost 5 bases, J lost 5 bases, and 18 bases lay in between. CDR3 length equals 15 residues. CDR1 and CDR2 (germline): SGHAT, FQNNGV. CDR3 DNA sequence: TGTGCCAGCAGCAATAAGCAGGGTGGTGTGGAGACCCAGTACTTC. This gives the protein CASSNKQGGVETQYF.

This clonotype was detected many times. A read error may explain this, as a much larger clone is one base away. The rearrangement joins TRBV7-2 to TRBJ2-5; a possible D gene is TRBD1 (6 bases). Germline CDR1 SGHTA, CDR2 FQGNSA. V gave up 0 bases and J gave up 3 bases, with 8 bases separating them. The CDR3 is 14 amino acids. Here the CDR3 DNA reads TGTGCCAGCAGCTTAGCGGGGGCAAAAGAGACCCAGTACTTC. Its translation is CASSLAGAKETQYF.

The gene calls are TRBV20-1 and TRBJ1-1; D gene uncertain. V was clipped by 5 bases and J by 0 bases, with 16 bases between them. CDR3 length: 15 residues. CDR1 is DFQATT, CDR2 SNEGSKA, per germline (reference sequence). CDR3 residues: CSARQVPPMNTEAFF. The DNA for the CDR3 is TGCAGTGCTCGCCAGGTACCGCCTATGAACACTGAAGCTTTCTTT.

The CDR3 sequence is CASSPRAGGYYEQYF. The CDR3 coding sequence is TGTGCCAGCAGCCCCCGGGCGGGAGGGTACTACGAGCAGTACTTC. The genes are TRBV7-8 and TRBJ2-7, with 9 bases matching TRBD2. Germline V gene lookup returns CDR1 SGHVS and CDR2 FQNEAQ. The CDR3 loop spans 15 amino acids. Trimming took 5 bases from V and 3 from J; bases not matched to a gene: 8. Supplemented by reference TRBV7-8 and TRBJ2-7, the full variable domain reads GAGVSQSPRYKVAKRGQDVALRCDPISGHVSLFWYQQALGQGPEFLTYFQNEAQLDKSGLPSDRFFAERPEGSVSTLKIQRTQQEDSAVYLCASSPRAGGYYEQYFGPGTRLTVT.

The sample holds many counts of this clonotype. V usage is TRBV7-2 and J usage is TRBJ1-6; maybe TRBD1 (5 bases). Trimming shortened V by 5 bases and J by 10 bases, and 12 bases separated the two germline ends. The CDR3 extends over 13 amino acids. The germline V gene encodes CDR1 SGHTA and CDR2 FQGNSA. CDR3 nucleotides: TGTGCCAGCAGCCTGGGACTGAGGTCACCCCTCCACTTT. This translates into CASSLGLRSPLHF.

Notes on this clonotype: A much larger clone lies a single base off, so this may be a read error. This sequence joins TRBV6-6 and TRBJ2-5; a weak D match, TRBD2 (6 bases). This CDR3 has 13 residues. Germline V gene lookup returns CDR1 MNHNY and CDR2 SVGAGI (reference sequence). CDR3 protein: CASVDGGGGTRYF. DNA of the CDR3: TGTGCCAGCGTGGACGGGGGTGGGGGGACCCGGTACTTC.

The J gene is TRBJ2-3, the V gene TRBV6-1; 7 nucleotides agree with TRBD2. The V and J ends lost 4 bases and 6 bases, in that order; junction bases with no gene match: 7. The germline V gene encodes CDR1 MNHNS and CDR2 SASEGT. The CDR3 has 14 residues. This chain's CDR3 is CASSAGGYWDTQYF. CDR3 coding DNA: TGTGCCAGCAGTGCCGGGGGGTACTGGGATACGCAGTATTTT.

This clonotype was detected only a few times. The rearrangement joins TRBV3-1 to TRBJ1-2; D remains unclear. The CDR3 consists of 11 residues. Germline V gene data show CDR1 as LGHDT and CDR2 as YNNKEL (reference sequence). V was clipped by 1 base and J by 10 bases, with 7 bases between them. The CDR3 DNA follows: TGTGCCAGCAGCCAAGTGGACGACTACACCTTC. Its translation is CASSQVDDYTF.

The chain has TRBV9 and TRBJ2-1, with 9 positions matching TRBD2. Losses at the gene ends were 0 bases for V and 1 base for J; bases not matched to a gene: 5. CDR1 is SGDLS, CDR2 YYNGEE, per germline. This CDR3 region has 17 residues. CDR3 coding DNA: TGTGCCAGCAGCGTAGTGGCGGGGGGGGGATCCTACAATGAGCAGTTCTTC. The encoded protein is CASSVVAGGGSYNEQFF.

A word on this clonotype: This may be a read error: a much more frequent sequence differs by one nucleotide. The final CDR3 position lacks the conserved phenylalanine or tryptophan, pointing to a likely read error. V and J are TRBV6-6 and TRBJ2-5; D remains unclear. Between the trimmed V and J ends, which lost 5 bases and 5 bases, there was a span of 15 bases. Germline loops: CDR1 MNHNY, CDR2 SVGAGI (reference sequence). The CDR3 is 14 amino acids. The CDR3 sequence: CASSAGVLHETQYV. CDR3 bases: TGTGCCAGCAGTGCAGGAGTCCTACACGAGACCCAGTACGTC.

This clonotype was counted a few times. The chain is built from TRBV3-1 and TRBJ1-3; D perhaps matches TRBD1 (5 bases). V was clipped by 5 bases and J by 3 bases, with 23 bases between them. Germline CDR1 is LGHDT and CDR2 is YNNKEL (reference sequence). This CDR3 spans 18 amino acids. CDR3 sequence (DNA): TGTGCCAGCAGCGGGTGGAGGGGAGGTACCCTCTTTGGAAACACCATATATTTT. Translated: CASSGWRGGTLFGNTIYF.

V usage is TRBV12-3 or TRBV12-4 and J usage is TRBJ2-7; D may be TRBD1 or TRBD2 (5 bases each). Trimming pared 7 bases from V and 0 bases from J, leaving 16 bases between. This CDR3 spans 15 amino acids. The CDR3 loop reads CASNHLGPYSYEQYF. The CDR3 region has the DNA TGTGCCAGCAACCACCTGGGACCTTACTCCTACGAGCAGTACTTC.

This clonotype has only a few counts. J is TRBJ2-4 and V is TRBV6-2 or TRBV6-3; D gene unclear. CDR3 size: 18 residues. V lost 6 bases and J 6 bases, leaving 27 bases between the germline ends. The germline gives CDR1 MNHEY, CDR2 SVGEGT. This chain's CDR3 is CASRTLVPLLPRGNIQYF. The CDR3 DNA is TGTGCCAGCAGAACATTAGTTCCCCTATTACCTCGCGGAAACATTCAGTACTTC.

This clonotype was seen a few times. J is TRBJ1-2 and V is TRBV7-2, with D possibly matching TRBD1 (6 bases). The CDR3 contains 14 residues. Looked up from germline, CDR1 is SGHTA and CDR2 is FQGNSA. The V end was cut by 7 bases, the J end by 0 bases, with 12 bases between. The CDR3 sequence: CASKRGGANYGYTF. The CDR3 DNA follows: TGTGCCAGCAAGAGGGGGGGAGCTAACTATGGCTACACCTTC.

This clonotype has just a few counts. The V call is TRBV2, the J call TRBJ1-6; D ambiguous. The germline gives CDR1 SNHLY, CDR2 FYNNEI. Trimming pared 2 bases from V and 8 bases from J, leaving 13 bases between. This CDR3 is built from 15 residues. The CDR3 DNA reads TGTGCCAGCAGTGAATCGGACCCAAGACATTCACCCCTCCACTTT. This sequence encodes CASSESDPRHSPLHF. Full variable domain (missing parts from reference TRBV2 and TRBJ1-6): EPEVTQTPSHQVTQMGQEVILRCVPISNHLYFYWYRQILGQKVEFLVSFYNNEISEKSEIFDDQFSVERPDGSNFTLKIRSTKLEDSAMYFCASSESDPRHSPLHFGNGTRLTVT.

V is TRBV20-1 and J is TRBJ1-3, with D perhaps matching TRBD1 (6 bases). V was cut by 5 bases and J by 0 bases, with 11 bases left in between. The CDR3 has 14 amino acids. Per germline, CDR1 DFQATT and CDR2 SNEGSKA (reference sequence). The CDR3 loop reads CSAFNRDSGNTIYF. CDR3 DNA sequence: TGCAGTGCTTTTAACAGGGACTCTGGAAACACCATATATTTT.